These T cell receptor beta chains were read from a single sample in a study of cytomegalovirus exposure and HLA in healthy donors. Clones were sequenced by immunoSEQ multiplex PCR, and TCRdb holds only the in-frame ones, with some missing. The data hold 150,000 to 250,000 clones, with 65% to 85% observed a single time. The source material was PBMCs. All receptors derive from a boy between 2 and 15 years old in good health and CMV-seronegative. The CDR3 runs from the conserved cysteine through the conserved F or W. A D gene is named only where the DNA matches it firmly. Clone size is stated in some rows and not others, as once, few, many or a class when expanded.

J	V	D	size	DNA	CDR3
TRBJ1-1	TRBV5-1	TRBD1	NA	TGCGCCAGCAGCTTGCAAACAGGGGCTGGTGAAGCTTTCTTT	CASSLQTGAGEAFF
TRBJ1-2	TRBV19	TRBD1	few	TGTGCCAGTAGTATAGGCGGACAGGGGGCTGGTGGCTACACCTTC	CASSIGGQGAGGYTF
TRBJ2-3	TRBV5-1	TRBD2	NA	TGCGCCAGCAGCTACCTAGCGGGGGTCACAGATACGCAGTATTTT	CASSYLAGVTDTQYF
TRBJ2-3	TRBV9	NA	once	TGTGCCAGCAGCCCCGACAGGTCCACAGATACGCAGTATTTT	CASSPDRSTDTQYF
TRBJ2-3	TRBV5-5	NA	NA	TGTGCCAGCAGCTTGGGGCGGCCCCCAGATACGCAGTATTTT	CASSLGRPPDTQYF
TRBJ2-3	TRBV4-2	TRBD2	NA	TGTGCCAGCAGCCAGGGACTAGCGGGGGCCGATACGCAGTATTTT	CASSQGLAGADTQYF
TRBJ1-2	TRBV27	NA	NA	TGTGCCAGCAGTTTTCAGGGCCACTATGGCTACACCTTC	CASSFQGHYGYTF
TRBJ2-7	TRBV7-2	TRBD2	NA	TGTGCCAGCAGCCCACGACTAGCGGGGGGCTACGAGCAGTACTTC	CASSPRLAGGYEQYF
TRBJ2-5	TRBV2	TRBD2	NA	TGTGCCAGCAGTGAAGCGCTAGCGGGGGGCGAGACCCAGTACTTC	CASSEALAGGETQYF
TRBJ2-7	TRBV6-5	NA	NA	TGTGCCAGCAGCCGCGGGGACGGAACCTACGAGCAGTACTTC	CASSRGDGTYEQYF
TRBJ1-2	TRBV19	NA	few	TGTGCCAGTAGTATGGGAGGGGTTGGCTATGGCTACACCTTC	CASSMGGVGYGYTF
TRBJ2-7	TRBV4-3	NA	NA	TGCGCCAGCAGCCAAGATCTGGCTAGCGTGGCCGAGCAGTACTTC	CASSQDLASVAEQYF
TRBJ2-2	TRBV7-2	TRBD2	once	TGTGCCAGCAAGGGCGGGGGGGCCACCGCCGGGGAGCTGTTTTTT	CASKGGGATAGELFF
TRBJ2-1	TRBV29-1	TRBD1	NA	TGCAGCGTAGGGACAGGGCCGGGCAATGAGCAGTTCTTC	CSVGTGPGNEQFF
TRBJ2-1	TRBV11-2	TRBD1	NA	TGTGCCAGCAGCTTAAAAGACAGGGGTGCGGCGTTCGACTACAATGAGCAGTTCTTC	CASSLKDRGAAFDYNEQFF
TRBJ2-3	TRBV13	NA	NA	TGTGCCAGCAGCTGGAGTCAAAGTGGGTCAGATACGCAGTATTTT	CASSWSQSGSDTQYF
TRBJ2-3	TRBV5-1	TRBD2	few	TGCGCCAGCAGCTTGCCGGCGGGGGGGCCGGGCACAGATACGCAGTATTTT	CASSLPAGGPGTDTQYF
TRBJ2-2	TRBV11-2	NA	NA	TGTGCCAGCAGCACTGTTGGCGGGGAGCTGTTTTTT	CASSTVGGELFF
TRBJ1-1	TRBV4-3	TRBD1	NA	TGCGCCAGCAGCCAAACAGGGGTCGCTGAAGCTTTCTTT	CASSQTGVAEAFF
TRBJ1-6	TRBV6-6	NA	NA	TGTGCCAGCAGTCAAGGAGGCATCAATAATTCACCCCTCCACTTT	CASSQGGINNSPLHF
TRBJ2-5	TRBV25-1	TRBD2	NA	TGTGCCAGCAGTGAACTCGCTAGCGGGTTCCAAGAGACCCAGTACTTC	CASSELASGFQETQYF
TRBJ1-2	TRBV19	NA	NA	TGTGCCAGTAGTATCCGCGGGCAGTCCGAGGGCTACACCTTC	CASSIRGQSEGYTF
TRBJ2-4	TRBV23-1	NA	NA	TGCGCCAGCACTCCCTTGGCCGAATTTACCTACTTC	CASTPLAEFTYF
TRBJ2-6	TRBV9	TRBD1	NA	TGTGCCAGCAGCCTCAGGACAGGGGCATTTACTGGGGCCAACGTCCTGACTTTC	CASSLRTGAFTGANVLTF